The present entry profiles one T cell receptor (beta chain) with its context. Its antigen is not identified. V gave up 8 bases and J gave up 6 bases, with 14 bases separating them. This CDR3 comprises 13 residues. Tagging with unique molecular identifiers was a feature of the TCR beta cDNA libraries. Input populations of roughly 0.85 to 11 million T cells gave rise to hundreds of thousands of cDNA molecules. From the PCR reads, TCRdb called clonotypes with MiXCR, one entry per CDR3 protein. The sample records hundreds of thousands of distinct CDR3 sequences, over 45% being singletons. These data are taken from a study of post-analysis software for immune sequencing data. On the study more broadly: Several disease courses (relapsing-remitting, secondary progressive and progressive-relapsing) of multiple sclerosis were included. Study outcomes and limitations: Controls had significantly higher normalized Chao1 diversity than multiple sclerosis patients. Batch-matched samples strongly co-clustered by F measure. TRBV segments more frequent in patients than in controls numbered about 5 and included TRBV5-6, TRBV5-1 and TRBV20-1.

The sequence came from a girl aged 2 to 9 with multiple sclerosis. The chain combines TRBV12-3 or TRBV12-4 with TRBJ1-5; tentatively, D is TRBD1 (6 bases). Sequenced sample: blood. The CDR3 region is CASGEGGSQPQHF. CDR3 in DNA: TGTGCCAGCGGGGAGGGGGGCTCTCAGCCCCAGCATTTT.